What follows is one TCR beta chain and its context. The entry originates in a study of blood T cell repertoires in COVID-19. Clones were sequenced by immunoSEQ multiplex PCR, and TCRdb holds only the in-frame ones, with some missing. The sample shows around 150,000 clones, 85% of them seen only once. The ends lost 10 bases at V and 4 bases at J; junction bases unmatched: 4. The CDR3 totals 14 residues. Germline V gives CDR1 WSHSY, CDR2 SAAADI. This rearrangement joins TRBV10-2 to TRBJ2-1; 13 bases fit TRBD2. Sample: PBMCs or T cells enriched from blood (not recorded which). The sequence was obtained from a woman aged 35 to 49 who had recovered from COVID-19. The CDR3 DNA follows: TGCGCCACCACACTAGCGGGGGGGTACAATGAGCAGTTCTTC. Amino acid sequence: CATTLAGGYNEQFF.